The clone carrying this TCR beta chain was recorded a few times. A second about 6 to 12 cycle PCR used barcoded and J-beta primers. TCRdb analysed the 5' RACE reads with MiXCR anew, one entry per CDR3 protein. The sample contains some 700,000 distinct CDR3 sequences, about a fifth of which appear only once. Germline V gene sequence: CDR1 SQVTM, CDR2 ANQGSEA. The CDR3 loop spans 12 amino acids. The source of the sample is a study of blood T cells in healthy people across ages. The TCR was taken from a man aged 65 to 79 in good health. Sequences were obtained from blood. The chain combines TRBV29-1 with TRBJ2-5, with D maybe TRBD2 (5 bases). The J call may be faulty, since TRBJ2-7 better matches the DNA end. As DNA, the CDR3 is TGCAGCGTTGGCGGGTTGAGGGCCGAGCAGTACTTC. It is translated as CSVGGLRAEQYF.